This TCR beta chain was recorded in a study of T cells in Graves' hyperthyroidism and ophthalmopathy. From RNA transcripts, TCR beta CDR3 regions were amplified. During a first-round RT-PCR of the TCR CDR3, the HTBI primer set was used. TCRdb fed the multiplex PCR reads into MiXCR, producing one record per CDR3 protein. This sample carries under 700,000 distinct CDR3 sequences, just over 45% of them seen once, and the ten largest clones take 8.2%. The V and J ends lost 0 bases and 11 bases, in that order; junction bases with no gene match: 1. The CDR3 has 11 residues. The germline V gene has CDR1 SQVTM and CDR2 ANQGSEA. Those patients with uncontrolled infection, other autoimmune disease, pregnancy or lactation were excluded. This clonotype is a singleton in its sample.

The clonotype originates from a young woman with Graves' hyperthyroidism. V and J are TRBV29-1 and TRBJ1-1; 9 positions match TRBD1. Specimen: peripheral blood or thyroid tissue (not recorded which). Written as DNA, the CDR3 is TGCAGCGTTGAAGACGGGACAGGGGCTTTCTTT. Protein sequence: CSVEDGTGAFF.